This is a list of T cell receptor beta chains from one sample in a study of Ad26.COV2.S vaccination and SARS-CoV-2 variants. Some clones are missing from TCRdb's copy, which holds only in-frame ones; the method was immunoSEQ multiplex PCR. The repertoire holds 85,000 to 120,000 clones, around 80% seen once, with 15% to 20% in the top ten. The specimen was peripheral blood, collected after recovery from COVID-19. Every receptor here comes from a human donor who had recovered from COVID-19. The CDR3 runs from the conserved cysteine through the conserved F or W. D genes are given only for firm matches. Clone size is stated in some rows and not others, as once, few, many or a class when expanded.

j_call	v_call	d_call	clone_size	cdr3_aa	cdr3_nt
TRBJ1-5	TRBV6-1	TRBD1	-	CASSESGGNQPQHF	TGTGCCAGCAGTGAATCAGGGGGTAATCAGCCCCAGCATTTT
TRBJ2-2	TRBV5-1	-	-	CASSHLESGGEGELFF	TGCGCCAGCAGCCATCTTGAGTCCGGGGGTGAAGGGGAGCTGTTTTTT
TRBJ2-2	TRBV5-4	-	once	CASSLLAANTGELFF	TGTGCCAGCAGCTTGTTGGCAGCGAACACCGGGGAGCTGTTTTTT
TRBJ1-1	TRBV3-1/TRBV3-2	-	-	CASSQIGGDTEAFF	TGTGCCAGCAGCCAGATTGGGGGAGACACTGAAGCTTTCTTT
TRBJ2-7	TRBV7-9	-	many	CASSSYQSGAGYEQYF	TGTGCCAGCAGCTCCTATCAATCGGGGGCGGGATACGAGCAGTACTTC
TRBJ2-7	TRBV5-1	-	-	CASSSRPAGEQYF	TGCGCCAGCAGCTCCCGGCCAGCAGGCGAGCAGTACTTC
TRBJ2-7	TRBV12-3/TRBV12-4	-	few	CASSTGHEQYF	TGTGCCAGCAGTACAGGGCACGAGCAGTACTTC
TRBJ1-1	TRBV27	-	-	CASSLRTANTEAFF	TGTGCCAGCAGTCTCCGGACAGCGAACACTGAAGCTTTCTTT
TRBJ1-4	TRBV3-1/TRBV3-2	-	-	CASSPATLGVTNEKLFF	TGTGCCAGCAGCCCTGCGACCCTGGGAGTTACGAATGAAAAACTGTTTTTT
TRBJ2-3	TRBV28	TRBD2	-	CASSSGTSGGGTDTQYF	TGTGCCAGCAGCTCCGGGACTAGCGGGGGGGGCACAGATACGCAGTATTTT
TRBJ2-2	TRBV15	-	once	CATSGGGMGTGELFF	TGTGCCACCAGCGGGGGCGGAATGGGCACCGGGGAGCTGTTTTTT
TRBJ2-2	TRBV30	-	once	CAWSARASGELFF	TGTGCCTGGAGTGCTAGGGCAAGCGGGGAGCTGTTTTTT
TRBJ2-7	TRBV6-2/TRBV6-3	-	few	CASSYRQGDYEQYF	TGTGCCAGCAGTTACCGGCAGGGTGACTACGAGCAGTACTTC
TRBJ2-1	TRBV6-5	-	-	CASSQSRIHSNEQFF	TGTGCCAGCAGTCAATCCCGCATTCACTCCAATGAGCAGTTCTTC
TRBJ1-4	TRBV2	-	-	CASSEGTKSNEKLFF	TGTGCCAGCAGTGAAGGGACAAAAAGTAATGAAAAACTGTTTTTT
TRBJ2-1	TRBV3-1/TRBV3-2	-	-	CASSREGAGSYNEQFF	TGTGCCAGCAGCCGAGAAGGGGCCGGTTCCTACAATGAGCAGTTCTTC
TRBJ2-7	TRBV7-3	TRBD1	-	CASSSAGTGSSYEQYF	TGTGCCAGCAGCTCGGCTGGGACAGGAAGCTCCTACGAGCAGTACTTC
TRBJ2-7	TRBV19	TRBD2	-	CASSKSGASGAYEQYF	TGTGCCAGTAGCAAATCCGGGGCTAGCGGGGCCTACGAGCAGTACTTC
TRBJ2-1	TRBV6-5	TRBD1	-	CASSRDSEYNEQFF	TGTGCCAGCAGTCGGGACAGCGAGTACAATGAGCAGTTCTTC
TRBJ2-1	TRBV28	TRBD2	few	CASSLGRVGASYNEQFF	TGTGCCAGCAGTTTAGGGAGGGTAGGGGCGAGCTACAATGAGCAGTTCTTC
TRBJ1-5	TRBV28	-	-	CASSFPPTLGHQPQHF	TGTGCCAGCAGTTTTCCTCCCACACTGGGCCATCAGCCCCAGCATTTT
TRBJ1-2	TRBV14	TRBD1	-	CASRRQGASGYTF	TGTGCCAGCAGACGACAGGGGGCGTCGGGCTACACCTTC
TRBJ1-4	TRBV28	-	-	CASSLQRGSEKLFF	TGTGCCAGCAGTTTACAAAGAGGGAGCGAAAAACTGTTTTTT
TRBJ1-5	TRBV6-5	-	few	CARPYPSNQPQHF	TGTGCCAGGCCATATCCTAGCAATCAGCCCCAGCATTTT
TRBJ2-2	TRBV6-5	TRBD2	few	CASSYEASGGPGELFF	TGTGCCAGCAGTTACGAGGCTAGCGGGGGCCCCGGGGAGCTGTTTTTT
TRBJ1-3	TRBV6-2/TRBV6-3	-	-	CASSYQGIAGNTIYF	TGTGCCAGCAGTTACCAGGGTATCGCTGGAAACACCATATATTTT
TRBJ2-1	TRBV4-1	TRBD1	once	CASSQDRGQGRDEQFF	TGCGCCAGCAGCCAAGATCGTGGACAGGGGCGGGATGAGCAGTTCTTC
TRBJ2-5	TRBV5-1	-	few	CASSLQETQYF	TGCGCCAGCAGCCTCCAAGAGACCCAGTACTTC
TRBJ2-7	TRBV19	TRBD1	-	CASSTGGSEQYF	TGTGCCAGTTCAACAGGGGGAAGCGAGCAGTACTTC
TRBJ2-7	TRBV5-1	TRBD1	once	CASSLGPPQGKQALGSYEQYF	TGCGCCAGCAGCTTGGGGCCACCACAGGGGAAACAGGCCCTTGGCTCCTACGAGCAGTACTTC
TRBJ1-5	TRBV7-2	-	-	CASSLGGVRQKGQPQHF	TGTGCCAGCAGCTTAGGAGGGGTCAGGCAAAAGGGTCAGCCCCAGCATTTT